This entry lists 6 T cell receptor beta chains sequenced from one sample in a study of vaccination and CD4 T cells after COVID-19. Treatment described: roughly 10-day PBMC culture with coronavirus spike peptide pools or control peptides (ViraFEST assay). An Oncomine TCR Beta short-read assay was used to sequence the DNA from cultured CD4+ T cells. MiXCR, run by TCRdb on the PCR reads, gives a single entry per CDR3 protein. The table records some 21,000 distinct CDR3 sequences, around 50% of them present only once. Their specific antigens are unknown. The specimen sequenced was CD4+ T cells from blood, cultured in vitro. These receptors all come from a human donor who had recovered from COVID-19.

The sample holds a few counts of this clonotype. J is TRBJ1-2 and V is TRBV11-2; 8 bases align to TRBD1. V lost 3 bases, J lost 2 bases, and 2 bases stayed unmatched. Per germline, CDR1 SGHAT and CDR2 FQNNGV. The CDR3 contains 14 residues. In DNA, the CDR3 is TGTGCCAGCAGCTTGCACAGGGGGAACTATGGCTACACCTTC. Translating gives CASSLHRGNYGYTF.

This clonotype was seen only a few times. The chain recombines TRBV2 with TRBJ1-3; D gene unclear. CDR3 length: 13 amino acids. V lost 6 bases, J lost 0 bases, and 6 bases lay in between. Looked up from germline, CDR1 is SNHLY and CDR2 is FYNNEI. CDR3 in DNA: TGTGCCAGCAGAAGGGACTCTGGAAACACCATATATTTT. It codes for CASRRDSGNTIYF.

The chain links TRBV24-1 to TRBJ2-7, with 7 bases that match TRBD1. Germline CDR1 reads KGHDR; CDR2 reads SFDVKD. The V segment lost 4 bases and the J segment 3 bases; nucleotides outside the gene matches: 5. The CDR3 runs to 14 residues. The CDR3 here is CATSEADRDYEQYF. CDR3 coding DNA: TGTGCCACCAGTGAAGCCGACAGGGACTACGAGCAGTACTTC.

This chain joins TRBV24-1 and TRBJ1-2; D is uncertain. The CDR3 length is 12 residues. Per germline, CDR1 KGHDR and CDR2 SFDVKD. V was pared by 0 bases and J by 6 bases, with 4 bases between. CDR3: CATSDLANGYTF. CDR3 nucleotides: TGTGCCACCAGTGATTTGGCGAATGGCTACACCTTC.

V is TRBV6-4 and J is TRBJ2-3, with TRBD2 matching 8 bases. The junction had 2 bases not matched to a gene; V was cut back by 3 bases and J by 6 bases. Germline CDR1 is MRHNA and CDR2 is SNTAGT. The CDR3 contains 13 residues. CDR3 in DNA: TGTGCCAGCAGTGAAATAGCGGGGGATACGCAGTATTTT. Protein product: CASSEIAGDTQYF.

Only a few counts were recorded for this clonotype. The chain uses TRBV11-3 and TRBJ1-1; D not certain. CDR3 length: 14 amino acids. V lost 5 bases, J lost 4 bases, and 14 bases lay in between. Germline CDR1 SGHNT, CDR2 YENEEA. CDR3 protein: CASSPDWMSTEAFF. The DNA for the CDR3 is TGTGCCAGCAGCCCGGACTGGATGAGCACTGAAGCTTTCTTT.